Below, 5 T cell receptor beta chains from the same sample are listed, as sequenced in a study of blood T cell repertoires in COVID-19. Data came from immunoSEQ multiplex PCR; TCRdb stores just in-frame clones and leaves some out. The table includes about 300,000 clones, roughly 83% detected once. Sample: peripheral blood. Receptors originate from a human donor with COVID-19, enrolled during active disease. The donor label of this sample is uncertain.

The rearrangement uses TRBV30 and TRBJ2-7; 9 bases map to TRBD2. The CDR3 loop spans 14 amino acids. J gave up 3 bases and V 3 bases, and 6 bases lay outside the gene matches. Germline CDR1 GTSNPN, CDR2 SVGIG (reference sequence). The DNA for the CDR3 is TGTGCCTGGAGGCCGACTAGCGGAGTCTACGAGCAGTACTTC. Translating gives CAWRPTSGVYEQYF. The full variable domain, in which reference TRBV30 and TRBJ2-7 provide the parts outside the CDR3, is SQTIHQWPATLVQPVGSPLSLECTVEGTSNPNLYWYRQAAGRGLQLLFYSVGIGQISSEVPQNLSASRPQDRQFILSSKKLLLSDSGFYLCAWRPTSGVYEQYFGPGTRLTVT.

The chain uses TRBV24-1 and TRBJ2-3; D gene unclear. There are 12 residues in the CDR3. In germline, CDR1 is KGHDR, CDR2 SFDVKD. Trimming stripped 4 bases from V and 6 bases from J, with 7 bases between. For the CDR3, the DNA is TGTGCCACCAGTGACCTAGAGGATACGCAGTATTTT. This gives the protein CATSDLEDTQYF.

The genes are TRBV6-1 and TRBJ1-1, with D perhaps TRBD1 (5 bases). The CDR3 consists of 14 residues. Germline CDR1 is MNHNS and CDR2 is SASEGT. Trimming removed 6 bases at V and 6 bases at J, with 17 bases between. CDR3 in amino acids: CASSLLPGGAEAFF. The CDR3 bases are TGTGCCAGCAGCCTATTGCCCGGGGGGGCTGAAGCTTTCTTT.

The chain employs TRBV18 and TRBJ2-1, with 7 bases lining up with TRBD2. Germline trimming cut 5 bases from V and 5 bases from J; bases unmatched to any gene: 6. The germline V gene has CDR1 KGHSH and CDR2 LQKENI. The CDR3 spans 14 residues. CDR3 in DNA: TGTGCCAGCTCAATCAGCGGGGCCCACAATGAGCAGTTCTTC. Residues: CASSISGAHNEQFF.

The rearrangement links TRBV9 to TRBJ2-7; 7 positions match TRBD2. The V gene end was trimmed by 2 bases and the J gene end by 9 bases; junction bases not matched to a gene: 8. The CDR3 runs to 13 residues. The germline gives CDR1 SGDLS, CDR2 YYNGEE. CDR3 residues: CASSVREAGGQYF. The CDR3 bases are TGTGCCAGCAGCGTCCGGGAGGCCGGGGGGCAGTACTTC. Using reference TRBV9 and TRBJ2-7 for the parts outside the CDR3, the full variable domain is DSGVTQTPKHLITATGQRVTLRCSPRSGDLSVYWYQQSLDQGLQFLIQYYNGEERAKGNILERFSAQQFPDLHSELNLSSLELGDSALYFCASSVREAGGQYFGPGTRLTVT.